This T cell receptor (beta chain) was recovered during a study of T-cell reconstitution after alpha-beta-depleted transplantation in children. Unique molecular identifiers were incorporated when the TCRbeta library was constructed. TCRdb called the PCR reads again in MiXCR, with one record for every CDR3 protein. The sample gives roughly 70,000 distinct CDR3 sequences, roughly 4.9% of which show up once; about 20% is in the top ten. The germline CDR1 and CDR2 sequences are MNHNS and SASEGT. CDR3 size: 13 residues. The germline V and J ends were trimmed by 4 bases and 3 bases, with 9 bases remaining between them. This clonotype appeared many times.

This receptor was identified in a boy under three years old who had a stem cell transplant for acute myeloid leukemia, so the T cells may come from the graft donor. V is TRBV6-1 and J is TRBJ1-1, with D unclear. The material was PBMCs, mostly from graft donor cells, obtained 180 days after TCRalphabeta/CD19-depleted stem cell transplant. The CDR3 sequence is CASSVEEYTEAFF. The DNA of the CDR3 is TGTGCCAGCAGTGTTGAAGAATACACTGAAGCTTTCTTT.